This TCR beta chain originates from a study of T cells in Graves' hyperthyroidism and ophthalmopathy. Background on the study: Pretreatment peripheral blood was obtained at initial diagnosis. Study-level findings and limits: Most expanded thyroid clonotypes above 0.001 recurred in blood.

V gave up 0 bases and J gave up 5 bases, with 9 bases separating them. The germline V gene encodes CDR1 SGHRS and CDR2 YFSETQ. CDR3 size: 13 residues. This clonotype was detected ten times or more. Antigen specificity is unknown. RNA transcripts yielded amplified TCR beta CDR3 regions. A first-round RT-PCR of the TCR CDR3 used the HTBI primer set. TCRdb re-called the multiplex PCR reads with MiXCR, one entry per CDR3 protein. The table lists over 250,000 distinct CDR3 sequences, 22% of them singletons. The PBMCs were taken from roughly 10 ml of fresh peripheral blood. Sequencing input: blood. The chain couples TRBV5-1 to TRBJ2-7; possible D gene TRBD2, 5 bases. The receptor was isolated from a man aged 25-45 years with Graves' ophthalmopathy. CDR3 in amino acids: CASSLDRGNEQYF. The DNA for the CDR3 is TGCGCCAGCAGCTTGGACCGAGGGAACGAGCAGTACTTC. Full variable domain (outside the CDR3, taken from reference TRBV5-1 and TRBJ2-7): KAGVTQTPRYLIKTRGQQVTLSCSPISGHRSVSWYQQTPGQGLQFLFEYFSETQRNKGNFPGRFSGRQFSNSRSEMNVSTLELGDSALYLCASSLDRGNEQYFGPGTRLTVT.